This paragraph reports one T cell receptor (beta chain). Its antigen is undetermined. The table came from immunoSEQ multiplex PCR; TCRdb's copy has only in-frame clones and leaves some out. This table holds some 37,000 clones, over 65% found once. This CDR3 has 15 amino acids. The V gene's germline CDR1 is SGHRS and CDR2 YFSETQ. The J segment lost 0 bases and the V segment lost 4 bases, leaving 6 bases of the junction unmatched. This specimen belongs to a study of CD4 T cells in relation to SARS-CoV-2 and coronaviruses. Looking at the study overall: TCR beta CDR3s were sequenced after 10-day antigen culture of PBMCs. Shared crossreactive spike epitopes were mapped to their HLA restriction.

For nine to ten days, around 10^5 sorted CD4+ cells grew with T cell-depleted PBMCs and CEF. The TCR comes from an adult with COVID-19. The sequenced sample was memory CD4+ T cells from PBMCs, cultured in vitro. V usage is TRBV5-1 and J usage is TRBJ1-1; 7 nucleotides agree with TRBD1. Written as DNA, the CDR3 is TGCGCCAGCAGCGCTGACAGGGACCTGAACACTGAAGCTTTCTTT. As protein: CASSADRDLNTEAFF.